What follows are 26 T cell receptor beta chains derived from one specimen sequenced in a study of memory CD4+ T cells and cytomegalovirus serostatus (dated by TCRdb to the late 2010s). Single viable CD3+CD4+CD8-CD45RO+ cells were sorted as memory CD4+ T cells on a FACSAria II. Libraries came from the immunoSEQ multiplex PCR assay. Drawn from immuneACCESS, this table holds only the in-frame rearrangements with V and J called that TCRdb kept. Clones are partly lost; checked studies trace under half to an unresolved V gene and leave the rest unexplained. The sample records approximately 53,000 clones, approximately 80% of which are singletons. 0.5% to 0.6% of the sample goes to the ten largest clones. The sample comprised memory CD4+ T cells from blood. The source is an adult in good health and CMV-seronegative.

This chain joins TRBV5-4 and TRBJ1-2, with TRBD1 identical over 7 bases. This CDR3 has 14 residues. The ends lost 1 base at V and 4 bases at J; junction bases unmatched: 4. The germline V gene has CDR1 SGHNT and CDR2 YYREEE (reference sequence). The CDR3 region has the DNA TGTGCCAGCAGCTTGCCGGGGACAGTCTATGGCTACACCTTC. Its protein product is CASSLPGTVYGYTF.

In its sample, this clone was seen a few times. The chain recombines TRBV18 with TRBJ1-5, with a tentative D call TRBD1 (6 bases). Germline CDR1 is KGHSH and CDR2 is LQKENI. The CDR3 is 16 amino acids. V was cut by 3 bases and J by 1 base, with 13 bases left in between. In nucleotides, the CDR3 is TGTGCCAGCTCACCTAGGACAGACGACAGCAATCAGCCCCAGCATTTT. Translating gives CASSPRTDDSNQPQHF.

This clone is a singleton in its sample. The rearrangement joins TRBV5-1 to TRBJ2-3; a possible D gene is TRBD2 (7 bases). V lost 0 bases, J lost 4 bases, and 12 bases lay in between. The CDR3 is made up of 15 amino acids. The germline gives CDR1 SGHRS, CDR2 YFSETQ. The CDR3, as DNA: TGCGCCAGCAGCTTGGAATCGGGGGGCGCAGATACGCAGTATTTT. This encodes CASSLESGGADTQYF.

This clone appeared a few times. V and J are TRBV18 and TRBJ1-3; D gene ambiguous. Germline V gives CDR1 KGHSH, CDR2 LQKENI. Trimming shortened V by 3 bases and J by 0 bases, and 9 bases separated the two germline ends. The CDR3 is 15 amino acids. The CDR3 nucleotides read TGTGCCAGCTCACCGGTCACCCGCTCTGGAAACACCATATATTTT. This translates into CASSPVTRSGNTIYF.

CDR3 DNA: TGTGCCAGCAGTTCGGGAGGAGTTTTGGGGGGAAGGGACACTGAAGCTTTCTTT. Translated, it gives CASSSGGVLGGRDTEAFF. This chain connects TRBV28 to TRBJ1-1; D perhaps matches TRBD1 (5 bases). The CDR3 extends over 18 amino acids. CDR1 and CDR2 (germline): MDHEN, SYDVKM. V lost 4 bases and J 3 bases, leaving 24 bases between the germline ends. The whole variable domain, filled in from reference TRBV28 and TRBJ1-1, reads DVKVTQSSRYLVKRTGEKVFLECVQDMDHENMFWYRQDPGLGLRLIYFSYDVKMKEKGDIPEGYSVSREKKERFSLILESASTNQTSMYLCASSSGGVLGGRDTEAFFGQGTRLTVV.

V is TRBV20-1 and J is TRBJ2-1; no reliable D call. Per the germline V gene, CDR1 is DFQATT and CDR2 is SNEGSKA (reference sequence). The CDR3 is made up of 11 amino acids. The V and J ends lost 0 bases and 6 bases respectively, with 3 bases between them. The CDR3 sequence is CSARDFNEQFF. The CDR3 bases are TGCAGTGCTAGAGACTTCAATGAGCAGTTCTTC.

The chain carries TRBV7-6 and TRBJ1-4; the D gene is possibly TRBD1 (6 bases). Germline CDR1 and CDR2: SGHVS and FNYEAQ. V was shortened by 6 bases and J by 3 bases, with 14 bases between the two germline ends. The CDR3 is 15 residues long. The DNA for the CDR3 is TGTGCCAGCAGGCCGAGGGGGGCGGCTAATGAAAAACTGTTTTTT. Its translation is CASRPRGAANEKLFF.

This chain uses TRBV2 with TRBJ2-7, with 7 bases fitting TRBD1. The V gene's germline CDR1 is SNHLY and CDR2 FYNNEI. The CDR3 sequence is 14 residues long. V trimming: 10 bases; J trimming: 4 bases; junction bases outside the gene matches: 13. The CDR3: CATPGTEPPYEQYF. The CDR3, as DNA: TGTGCCACTCCCGGGACAGAACCTCCTTACGAGCAGTACTTC.

This clone has a handful of counts. The V and J genes are TRBV9 and TRBJ1-1; unclear D gene. Trimming stripped 1 base from V and 1 base from J, with 8 bases between. The germline gives CDR1 SGDLS, CDR2 YYNGEE. The CDR3 covers 14 residues. CDR3 region: CASSVTWGNTEAFF. DNA for the CDR3: TGTGCCAGCAGCGTAACCTGGGGGAACACTGAAGCTTTCTTT.

This chain uses TRBV29-1 with TRBJ2-5; D may be TRBD2 (6 bases). Looked up from germline, CDR1 is SQVTM and CDR2 is ANQGSEA. CDR3 length: 15 residues. Trimming removed 3 bases at V and 4 bases at J, with 18 bases between. CDR3 in DNA: TGCAGCGTTGACGGGACGGCGGGGTTTCGAGAGACCCAGTACTTC. This translates into CSVDGTAGFRETQYF.

This clone was found a few times. The chain couples TRBV5-4 to TRBJ1-1, with D possibly TRBD1 on 6 matching bases. The CDR3 spans 14 residues. CDR1 and CDR2 from the germline V gene are SGHNT and YYREEE (reference sequence). V lost 3 bases and J lost 5, with 14 bases in between. The DNA for the CDR3 is TGTGCCAGCAGCTCGAAGGGGGTAGGGACTGAAGCTTTCTTT. It is translated as CASSSKGVGTEAFF.

The chain carries TRBV7-7 and TRBJ2-2; 10 bases match TRBD1. The trim removed 5 bases at V and 4 bases at J, leaving 7 bases unmatched. Germline V gene lookup returns CDR1 SSHAT and CDR2 FNYEAQ (reference sequence). The CDR3 is 16 residues long. DNA for the CDR3: TGTGCCAGCAGCGCCCGGACAGGGGGGACCACCGGGGAGCTGTTTTTT. As protein: CASSARTGGTTGELFF.

The chain employs TRBV27 and TRBJ2-3; D remains ambiguous. The germline V and J ends were trimmed by 6 bases and 0 bases, with 7 bases remaining between them. CDR1 and CDR2 from the germline V gene are MNHEY and SMNVEV (reference sequence). This CDR3 is built from 13 residues. The DNA for the CDR3 is TGTGCCAGCAGAGCTATGAGCACAGATACGCAGTATTTT. This gives the protein CASRAMSTDTQYF.

The chain has TRBV4-1 and TRBJ1-2; no reliable D call. Trimming left V 3 bases short and J 4 bases short, with 9 bases between. In germline, CDR1 is MGHRA, CDR2 YSYEKL. The CDR3 loop spans 13 amino acids. The CDR3 region has the DNA TGCGCCAGCAGCCATCCCAGCGGCTATGGCTACACCTTC. Translation gives CASSHPSGYGYTF.

V gene TRBV6-4 combines with J gene TRBJ1-6; D is uncertain. V was clipped by 4 bases and J by 9 bases, with 10 bases between them. From germline, CDR1 is MRHNA and CDR2 SNTAGT. CDR3 length equals 13 residues. In DNA, the CDR3 is TGTGCCAGCAGTGCCGAGGATGGTTCACCCCTCCACTTT. Its protein is CASSAEDGSPLHF.

V gene TRBV7-9 combines with J gene TRBJ2-2; 10 nucleotides line up with TRBD1. The V gene's germline CDR1 is SEHNR and CDR2 FQNEAQ (reference sequence). This CDR3 contains 16 residues. Losses at the gene ends were 5 bases for V and 6 bases for J; bases not matched to a gene: 9. CDR3 in DNA: TGTGCCAGCAGCCCACCGGGACAGGGGTTTTCCGGGGAGCTGTTTTTT. Protein: CASSPPGQGFSGELFF.

V usage is TRBV5-4 and J usage is TRBJ2-7; 10 bases agree with TRBD1. Germline V gives CDR1 SGHNT, CDR2 YYREEE (reference sequence). The CDR3 runs 15 residues. J was trimmed by 0 bases and V by 3 bases; bases with no gene match: 3. This CDR3 reads CASSWGQGNSYEQYF. As DNA, the CDR3 is TGTGCCAGCAGCTGGGGACAGGGGAACTCCTACGAGCAGTACTTC.

This chain joins TRBV28 and TRBJ2-5; unclear D gene. CDR3 length: 12 residues. V lost 5 bases, J lost 1 base, and 5 bases lay in between. Per germline, CDR1 MDHEN and CDR2 SYDVKM. As DNA, the CDR3 is TGTGCCAGCAGTGAGACCCAAGAGACCCAGTACTTC. Protein product: CASSETQETQYF.

V and J are TRBV15 and TRBJ2-3; D is perhaps TRBD2 (6 bases). The ends were cut back, 5 bases at V and 5 bases at J, with 14 bases in the middle. This CDR3 region has 14 residues. The germline V gene has CDR1 LNHNV and CDR2 YYDKDF (reference sequence). The CDR3 nucleotides are TGTGCCACCAGCGCGGGACTGTCAAAAGATACGCAGTATTTT. Translating gives CATSAGLSKDTQYF.

Written as DNA, the CDR3 is TGTGCCAGCAGACCACGGGGACAGGGTGGCGGGGAGCTGTTTTTT. Its protein product is CASRPRGQGGGELFF. The chain has TRBV2 and TRBJ2-2, with 9 bases matching TRBD1. Germline loops: CDR1 SNHLY, CDR2 FYNNEI. J was trimmed by 7 bases and V by 6 bases; bases with no gene match: 9. The CDR3 loop spans 15 amino acids.

There are a few counts of this clone. This sequence joins TRBV28 and TRBJ2-7; maybe TRBD1 (5 bases). V lost 2 bases to trimming and J lost 12 bases, with 20 bases between them. The V gene's germline CDR1 is MDHEN and CDR2 SYDVKM. The CDR3 sequence is 14 residues long. The chain's CDR3 is CASSLGHWASSSYF. The CDR3 DNA follows: TGTGCCAGCAGTTTAGGACACTGGGCTTCCTCTTCGTACTTC.

The rearrangement uses TRBV7-9 and TRBJ1-6; D remains ambiguous. V lost 5 bases to trimming and J lost 7 bases, with 12 bases between them. This CDR3 is built from 14 residues. Germline-derived CDR1 and CDR2 are SEHNR and FQNEAQ (reference sequence). The chain's CDR3 is CASSPPVGNSPLHF. CDR3 DNA sequence: TGTGCCAGCAGCCCCCCGGTGGGGAATTCACCCCTCCACTTT.

This clone has only one observation. Additional DNA sequences in this sample encode the identical CDR3. The gene calls are TRBV6-1 and TRBJ2-7; a possible D gene is TRBD1 (5 bases). There are 12 residues in the CDR3. V was clipped by 5 bases and J by 3 bases, with 8 bases between them. The germline V gene has CDR1 MNHNS and CDR2 SASEGT. The CDR3 nucleotides are TGTGCCAGCAGTATCACAGGCTACGAGCAGTACTTC. Translating gives CASSITGYEQYF.

The chain combines TRBV6-5 with TRBJ1-5, with 9 bases lining up with TRBD1. Germline-derived CDR1 and CDR2 are MNHEY and SVGAGI. The ends lost 10 bases at V and 6 bases at J; junction bases unmatched: 7. The CDR3 covers 13 residues. Here the CDR3 reads CATGDRVAQPQHF. The CDR3 DNA reads TGTGCCACCGGGGACAGGGTGGCTCAGCCCCAGCATTTT.

This rearrangement joins TRBV5-6 to TRBJ2-2; D is perhaps TRBD1 or TRBD2 (5 bases each). This CDR3 has 15 residues. CDR1 and CDR2 from the germline V gene are SGHDT and YYEEEE. The germline V and J ends were trimmed by 0 bases and 6 bases, with 12 bases remaining between them. The CDR3 DNA follows: TGTGCCAGCAGCTTGGTCACTAGGGACGCCGGGGAGCTGTTTTTT. It yields the protein CASSLVTRDAGELFF.

V and J are TRBV11-1 and TRBJ2-3; D not certain. The V end lost 3 bases, the J end lost 2 bases, and 9 bases lay between the germline ends. The CDR3 sequence is 14 residues long. Germline CDR1 and CDR2: SGHAT and FQDESV (reference sequence). The CDR3 region is CASSFQVYTDTQYF. Here the CDR3 DNA reads TGTGCCAGCAGCTTTCAGGTTTACACAGATACGCAGTATTTT. The whole variable domain, filled in from reference TRBV11-1 and TRBJ2-3, reads EAEVAQSPRYKITEKSQAVAFWCDPISGHATLYWYRQILGQGPELLVQFQDESVVDDSQLPKDRFSAERLKGVDSTLKIQPAELGDSAMYLCASSFQVYTDTQYFGPGTRLTVL.